One sample yielded the 28 T cell receptor beta chains listed below, sequenced in a study of blood T cell repertoires in COVID-19 (dated by TCRdb to between 2020 and 2021). The method behind the library was the immunoSEQ multiplex PCR assay. The table comes from immuneACCESS by way of TCRdb, which keeps in-frame sequences with V and J called. Part of the clones is missing from these tables; in studies checked, under half for an unresolved V gene and the rest for unknown reasons. Present in this sample are just over 300,000 clones, about 91% of which were seen just once. The ten largest clones capture 8% to 9% of the sample. Sequenced sample: PBMCs or T cells enriched from blood (not recorded which). These receptor sequences come from a woman aged 18 to 35 who had recovered from COVID-19.

The sample holds one count of this clone. At one boundary the junction diverges from the germline segment, which might be a read error. This chain uses TRBV12-3 or TRBV12-4 with TRBJ2-1; 11 positions match TRBD1. This CDR3 has 13 amino acids. The CDR3 sequence: CASSRRTGGVEVF. Written as DNA, the CDR3 is TGTGCCAGCAGTCGGCGGACAGGGGGCGTTGAGGTCTTC.

The chain couples TRBV24-1 to TRBJ2-5; D is uncertain. Germline lookup yields CDR1 KGHDR and CDR2 SFDVKD. V was trimmed by 4 bases and J by 0 bases, leaving 11 bases between them. This CDR3 has 15 residues. The CDR3 loop reads CATSDFTENQETQYF. DNA for the CDR3: TGTGCCACCAGTGACTTTACAGAAAACCAAGAGACCCAGTACTTC.

The chain joins TRBV4-3 to TRBJ2-4; TRBD2 matches at 11 bases. Trimming cost V 1 base and J 6 bases; bases outside gene matches: 5. The CDR3 covers 16 residues. Germline V gives CDR1 LGHNA, CDR2 YSLEER. The CDR3 loop reads CASSQVAGGSGNIQYF. In DNA, the CDR3 is TGCGCCAGCAGCCAAGTAGCGGGAGGGTCGGGAAACATTCAGTACTTC.

The CDR3 DNA sequence: TGTGCCAGCAGCTTAGGTGGGGGGACCGGGGAGCTGTTTTTT. It encodes CASSLGGGTGELFF. V gene TRBV7-2 combines with J gene TRBJ2-2; a possible D gene is TRBD2 (6 bases). Germline assignment: CDR1 SGHTA and CDR2 FQGNSA. V gave up 1 base and J gave up 5 bases, with 8 bases separating them. CDR3 length equals 14 residues.

This clone appeared once. The gene calls are TRBV2 and TRBJ1-1, with D possibly TRBD1 on 5 matching bases. Germline V gene sequence: CDR1 SNHLY, CDR2 FYNNEI. Trimming left V 8 bases short and J 5 bases short, with 18 bases between. This CDR3 region has 14 residues. CDR3 coding DNA: TGTGCCAGCTTAACCGGGACTGGGGAAACTGAAGCTTTCTTT. This gives the protein CASLTGTGETEAFF.

This clone was seen just once. The gene calls are TRBV29-1 and TRBJ2-2, with 8 bases fitting TRBD1. V was clipped by 5 bases and J by 4 bases; unmatched bases: 3. The CDR3 contains 13 residues. Germline V gives CDR1 SQVTM, CDR2 ANQGSEA. This chain's CDR3 is CSVNTGGTGELFF. In nucleotides, the CDR3 is TGCAGCGTTAATACAGGGGGCACCGGGGAGCTGTTTTTT.

This clone was counted between two and nine times. The rearrangement joins TRBV4-1 to TRBJ2-7; weak D call: TRBD2 (5 bases). In germline, CDR1 is MGHRA, CDR2 YSYEKL. The CDR3 runs to 21 residues. The V end was cut by 4 bases, the J end by 3 bases, with 34 bases between. In DNA, the CDR3 is TGCGCCAGCAGCCGCCGAACCGTTGAGGTCGGGATGAGGGATAGGAACTACGAGCAGTACTTC. This gives the protein CASSRRTVEVGMRDRNYEQYF.

The gene calls are TRBV7-2 and TRBJ2-1; the D gene is possibly TRBD1 (6 bases). Trimming took off 4 bases at V and 10 bases at J, with 14 bases between the two ends. The CDR3 spans 13 residues. The germline V gene encodes CDR1 SGHTA and CDR2 FQGNSA. In DNA form, the CDR3 reads TGTGCCAGCAGCTCCGGGACATCAGGAGAGCAGTTCTTC. This codes for CASSSGTSGEQFF.

The rearrangement joins TRBV7-2 to TRBJ1-4; 8 nucleotides agree with TRBD1. The CDR3 runs 15 residues. V gave up 5 bases and J gave up 5 bases; unmatched junction bases: 7. From germline, CDR1 is SGHTA and CDR2 FQGNSA. CDR3 nucleotides: TGTGCCAGCAGCATATCCGGGACAGGAAATGAAAAACTGTTTTTT. Its protein is CASSISGTGNEKLFF.

The rearrangement joins TRBV28 to TRBJ2-3; 7 bases map to TRBD1. V lost 6 bases to trimming and J lost 8 bases; unmatched junction nucleotides: 5. Germline V gives CDR1 MDHEN, CDR2 SYDVKM. The CDR3 has 12 amino acids. The CDR3 DNA follows: TGTGCCAGCAGCCAGGGACAGACTACGCAGTATTTT. Translating it yields CASSQGQTTQYF.

The V call is TRBV27, the J call TRBJ1-5; a weak D match, TRBD1 (6 bases). The CDR3 totals 16 residues. Germline CDR1 and CDR2: MNHEY and SMNVEV (reference sequence). Deletions cut 6 bases from V and 0 bases from J, with 15 bases between. The CDR3 nucleotides read TGTGCCAGCAGCCCATCTATGGGACATAGCAATCAGCCCCAGCATTTT. This gives the protein CASSPSMGHSNQPQHF.

The chain is built from TRBV27 and TRBJ1-1; D not certain. The V end lost 5 bases, the J end lost 0 bases, and 10 bases lay between the germline ends. This CDR3 contains 14 residues. CDR1 MNHEY and CDR2 SMNVEV come from the germline V gene (reference sequence). CDR3 sequence (DNA): TGTGCCAGCAGTCCGAGGACTTTGAACACTGAAGCTTTCTTT. Its translation is CASSPRTLNTEAFF.

This chain links TRBV7-2 with TRBJ2-2; 7 bases agree with TRBD2. Trimming took 5 bases from V and 5 from J; bases not matched to a gene: 17. The CDR3 is 18 residues long. Germline values: CDR1 SGHTA, CDR2 FQGNSA. CDR3 sequence: CASSKPFSRTRETGELFF. CDR3 nucleotides: TGTGCCAGCAGCAAGCCGTTTTCTAGGACTAGGGAGACCGGGGAGCTGTTTTTT.

The rearrangement links TRBV5-1 to TRBJ2-7; maybe TRBD1 (5 bases). V lost 5 bases to trimming and J lost 2 bases, with 14 bases between them. CDR1 and CDR2 (germline): SGHRS, YFSETQ. The CDR3 extends over 14 amino acids. The CDR3 reads CASRSQVGAYEQYF. The CDR3 DNA is TGCGCCAGCAGATCTCAGGTAGGGGCCTACGAGCAGTACTTC.

The CDR3 sequence is CASKWPPDTGELFF. The CDR3 region has the DNA TGTGCCAGCAAGTGGCCCCCAGACACCGGGGAGCTGTTTTTT. The chain employs TRBV2 and TRBJ2-2; D not certain. CDR1 is SNHLY, CDR2 FYNNEI, per germline. The CDR3 consists of 14 residues. Trimming took 7 bases from V and 3 from J, leaving 12 bases between them.

The chain joins TRBV15 to TRBJ1-5, with D possibly matching TRBD1 (5 bases). This CDR3 spans 13 amino acids. The germline gives CDR1 LNHNV, CDR2 YYDKDF (reference sequence). V was cut by 1 base and J by 5 bases, with 6 bases left in between. CDR3 sequence (DNA): TGTGCCACCAGCAGAGTCAGGGATCAGCCCCAGCATTTT. As protein: CATSRVRDQPQHF. Combining the CDR3 with reference TRBV15 and TRBJ1-5 gives the whole variable domain DAMVIQNPRYQVTQFGKPVTLSCSQTLNHNVMYWYQQKSSQAPKLLFHYYDKDFNNEADTPDNFQSRRPNTSFCFLDIRSPGLGDTAMYLCATSRVRDQPQHFGDGTRLSIL.

The V call is TRBV12-3 or TRBV12-4, the J call TRBJ1-5; the match to TRBD1 covers 9 bases. The CDR3 contains 13 residues. Unmatched junction bases numbered 3, after V lost 5 bases and J lost 7 bases. Here the CDR3 reads CASSPDRGQPQHF. CDR3 nucleotide sequence: TGTGCCAGCAGTCCTGACAGGGGGCAGCCCCAGCATTTT.

The CDR3 region has the DNA TGCGCCAGCAGCCACAGCTTTGGGACTACCAAAAACATTCAGTACTTC. Its protein is CASSHSFGTTKNIQYF. J is TRBJ2-4 and V is TRBV4-3; 7 bases map to TRBD2. This CDR3 comprises 16 residues. Germline assignment: CDR1 LGHNA and CDR2 YSLEER. V lost 3 bases to trimming and J lost 2 bases; unmatched junction nucleotides: 7.

The chain is built from TRBV27 and TRBJ2-1, with TRBD2 identical over 9 bases. This CDR3 has 16 residues. V was clipped by 6 bases and J by 3 bases; unmatched bases: 9. Per germline, CDR1 MNHEY and CDR2 SMNVEV (reference sequence). In DNA, the CDR3 is TGTGCCAGCAGGGCTAGCGGGAAAATGGGCTACAATGAGCAGTTCTTC. Amino acid sequence: CASRASGKMGYNEQFF.

The chain has TRBV7-8 and TRBJ1-3; D call uncertain. V was shortened by 0 bases and J by 3 bases, with 6 bases between the two germline ends. Germline V gene sequence: CDR1 SGHVS, CDR2 FQNEAQ. The CDR3 totals 14 residues. In nucleotides, the CDR3 is TGTGCCAGCAGCTTAGCGTCAGGTGGAAACACCATATATTTT. Amino acid sequence: CASSLASGGNTIYF.

V usage is TRBV4-3 and J usage is TRBJ1-4, with D tentatively TRBD1 (5 bases). Germline assignment: CDR1 LGHNA and CDR2 YSLEER. Trimming removed 0 bases at V and 10 bases at J, with 9 bases between. This CDR3 is 13 amino acids long. The CDR3 DNA reads TGCGCCAGCAGCCAAGATTGGGGGGGAAAACTGTTTTTT. Translating it yields CASSQDWGGKLFF.

This chain uses TRBV28 with TRBJ1-2, with TRBD1 matching over 7 bases. The germline CDR1 and CDR2 sequences are MDHEN and SYDVKM. The CDR3 contains 13 residues. V was pared by 4 bases and J by 4 bases, with 3 bases of the junction left unmatched. This CDR3 reads CASSWDSFYGYTF. The CDR3, as DNA: TGTGCCAGCAGTTGGGACAGCTTCTATGGCTACACCTTC.

V gene TRBV29-1 combines with J gene TRBJ2-7; possibly TRBD1 for D (6 bases). Trimming left V 4 bases short and J 4 bases short, with 14 bases between. CDR1 is SQVTM and CDR2 is ANQGSEA in the germline V gene. The CDR3 loop spans 13 amino acids. This CDR3 is CSVVWGHLYEQYF. The DNA for the CDR3 is TGCAGCGTTGTATGGGGACACTTGTACGAGCAGTACTTC.

The chain combines TRBV19 with TRBJ1-1; weak D call: TRBD1 (6 bases). Germline CDR1 and CDR2: LNHDA and SQIVND (reference sequence). This CDR3 has 16 amino acids. V lost 1 base and J 3 bases, leaving 15 bases between the germline ends. CDR3 protein: CASSIATGRMDTEAFF. As DNA, the CDR3 is TGTGCCAGTAGTATAGCTACAGGGAGAATGGACACTGAAGCTTTCTTT.

The V gene is TRBV7-3, the J gene TRBJ1-1; the D gene is possibly TRBD1 (6 bases). Germline V gene lookup returns CDR1 SGHTA and CDR2 FQGTGA. CDR3 size: 15 residues. The V gene lost 4 bases and the J gene lost 1 base, with 13 bases spanning the gap. The CDR3 sequence: CASSSQGLSNTEAFF. The DNA for the CDR3 is TGTGCCAGCAGCTCGCAGGGGCTATCGAACACTGAAGCTTTCTTT.

The chain uses TRBV5-8 and TRBJ2-3; D remains ambiguous. V shed 4 bases and J shed 1 base, with 10 bases lying between them. Per the germline V gene, CDR1 is SGHTS and CDR2 is YDEGEE. The CDR3 consists of 14 residues. CDR3 nucleotides: TGTGCCAGCAGCCAGCTAGTGGGCACAGATACGCAGTATTTT. Translated, it gives CASSQLVGTDTQYF.

The chain combines TRBV18 with TRBJ1-2; 10 positions agree with TRBD1. Unmatched junction bases numbered 12, after V lost 3 bases and J lost 8 bases. CDR3 length: 16 amino acids. Germline assignment: CDR1 KGHSH and CDR2 LQKENI. CDR3 sequence reads: CASSPPETGGDGGYTF. The CDR3 region has the DNA TGTGCCAGCTCACCTCCTGAGACAGGGGGCGATGGGGGCTACACCTTC.

This chain's CDR3 is CASSVSGRAAEQYF. For the CDR3, the DNA is TGTGCCAGCAGCGTTAGCGGGAGGGCCGCCGAGCAGTACTTC. The rearrangement joins TRBV9 to TRBJ2-7; 11 bases align to TRBD2. This CDR3 is built from 14 residues. The trim removed 2 bases at V and 6 bases at J, leaving 4 bases unmatched. Germline-derived CDR1 and CDR2 are SGDLS and YYNGEE.